The T cell receptor beta chain described here comes from a study of blood T cells in healthy people across ages. The authors isolated at least 7 million PBMCs per sample. General observations from the study: A roughly linear fall in TCR beta diversity per million T cells was seen with increasing age.

Primers used in a second PCR of about 6 to 11 cycles were a sample-barcoded 5' primer and a J-beta primer mix. Each CDR3 protein is one row after TCRdb ran MiXCR on the 5' RACE reads. The table records around 1.5 million distinct CDR3 sequences, around 39% of them present only once. Comment on this clonotype: Its antigen is unidentified.

The receptor comes from a woman in her late teens or twenties in good health. Material: blood.

The CDR3 is CASSQREGSYNEQYF. Written as DNA, the CDR3 is TGTGCCAGCAGCCAGCGGGAGGGCTCCTACAATGAGCAGTACTTC. The V call is TRBV4-2, the J call TRBJ2-1, with TRBD2 matching over 9 bases. Gene TRBJ2-7 matches the end of the DNA better, so the J call may be wrong. The CDR3 spans 15 residues. Germline loops: CDR1 LGHNA, CDR2 YNFKEQ.